In this sample, the clone carrying this TCR beta chain turned up a few times. These data come from a study of blood T cell repertoires in COVID-19. About the study: Spain, Italy and the United States supplied samples that represented acute and convalescent COVID-19. T cells, B-cell-depleted T cells, or PBMCs provided the cDNA or gDNA that served as material.

Per germline, CDR1 SGHTS and CDR2 YDEGEE. The CDR3 runs 16 residues. Germline trimming cut 4 bases from V and 2 bases from J; bases unmatched to any gene: 5. Per the study methods: Amplification from reference gene primers served as the basis for estimated nucleated cell counts. Some clones are missing from TCRdb's copy, which holds only in-frame ones; the method was immunoSEQ multiplex PCR. V and J calls plus clone size are reproduced from that table; the DNA served to infer D and trimming. The sample yields tens of thousands of clones, 85% to 90% seen once. This rearrangement joins TRBV5-8 to TRBJ1-5, with 11 bases matching TRBD1. The receptor's source is a man in his 60s with acute or convalescent COVID-19. The sequencing input was peripheral blood. In DNA form, the CDR3 reads TGTGCCAGCAGCCTCGGACAGGGGGCTCGCAATCAGCCCCAGCATTTT. Translating gives CASSLGQGARNQPQHF.